These T cell receptor beta chains were read from a single sample in a study of cytomegalovirus exposure and HLA in healthy donors. Clones were read by immunoSEQ multiplex PCR, and TCRdb kept only the in-frame ones, dropping some. Of about 98,000 clones in the sample, about 95% were seen once. Sequencing input: PBMCs. These receptors came from a woman aged 18-35 years in good health and CMV-seronegative. CDR3s include the opening cysteine and the closing phenylalanine or tryptophan. The D gene is left open where the match is weak. Size is stated for part of the rows, as once, few or many counts, or as a class when the clone is expanded.

CDR3nt: TGTGCCTCCAGGGGGACAGACCCTAAAATCTCCTACGAGCAGTACTTC; CDR3aa: CASRGTDPKISYEQYF; j_gene: TRBJ2-7; v_gene: TRBV30; d_gene: TRBD1; abundance: NA
CDR3nt: TGTGCCAGCAGAAAGACAGGGCAAGGTGGCTACACCTTC; CDR3aa: CASRKTGQGGYTF; j_gene: TRBJ1-2; v_gene: TRBV27; d_gene: TRBD1; abundance: medium-sized
CDR3nt: TGTGCCAGCAATCCGGGACAGGGGTACGAGCAGTACTTC; CDR3aa: CASNPGQGYEQYF; j_gene: TRBJ2-7; v_gene: TRBV5-6; d_gene: TRBD1; abundance: NA
CDR3nt: TGTGCCAGCACCGTAAAGCTTGGGGGGGACGAGCAGTACTTC; CDR3aa: CASTVKLGGDEQYF; j_gene: TRBJ2-7; v_gene: TRBV6-5; d_gene: TRBD2; abundance: NA
CDR3nt: TGCAGCGTTGAAGTTCGGGGAGGGAACACTGAAGCTTTCTTT; CDR3aa: CSVEVRGGNTEAFF; j_gene: TRBJ1-1; v_gene: TRBV29-1; d_gene: NA; abundance: NA
CDR3nt: TGTGCCAGCAGCCGATGGACAGGAGTGAACACTGAAGCTTTCTTT; CDR3aa: CASSRWTGVNTEAFF; j_gene: TRBJ1-1; v_gene: TRBV7-2; d_gene: TRBD1; abundance: NA
CDR3nt: TGTGCCAGCAGCTTCGCAAGCGGCTCCTACGAGCAGTACTTC; CDR3aa: CASSFASGSYEQYF; j_gene: TRBJ2-7; v_gene: TRBV7-2; d_gene: NA; abundance: NA
CDR3nt: TGTGCCAGCAGCCAAGTTACTAGCGGGGCCTCGGAGCAGTACTTC; CDR3aa: CASSQVTSGASEQYF; j_gene: TRBJ2-7; v_gene: TRBV14; d_gene: TRBD2; abundance: NA
CDR3nt: TGTGCCTGGAGTGTACAAGGCGCCGGCGGAGAGACCCAGTACTTC; CDR3aa: CAWSVQGAGGETQYF; j_gene: TRBJ2-5; v_gene: TRBV30; d_gene: NA; abundance: NA
CDR3nt: TGTGCCAGCAGCCCCACAAGAGAGACCCAGTACTTC; CDR3aa: CASSPTRETQYF; j_gene: TRBJ2-5; v_gene: TRBV28; d_gene: NA; abundance: NA
CDR3nt: TGCGCCAGCAGCCGAGAGACAGGACTCTATGGCTACACCTTC; CDR3aa: CASSRETGLYGYTF; j_gene: TRBJ1-2; v_gene: TRBV4-3; d_gene: NA; abundance: NA
CDR3nt: TGTGCCAGCAGCGCACAGCAGTCGCTATCCAGGGAGCTGTTTTTT; CDR3aa: CASSAQQSLSRELFF; j_gene: TRBJ2-2; v_gene: TRBV5-4; d_gene: NA; abundance: NA
CDR3nt: TGTGCCAGTAGAATCGCCTCAGACCCGGGGAGCACTGAAGCTTTCTTT; CDR3aa: CASRIASDPGSTEAFF; j_gene: TRBJ1-1; v_gene: TRBV19; d_gene: NA; abundance: NA